This TCR beta chain was obtained from a study of shared clonotypes between healthy human individuals. Whole-study results and caveats: Unshared clonotypes carried lower generation probabilities than those common to all four donors.

A split of CD4+ cells into CD45RA+ naive and CD45RA-negative memory subsets was performed. The CDR3 has 20 amino acids. V was shortened by 1 base and J by 0 bases, with 23 bases between the two germline ends. In germline, CDR1 is MGHRA, CDR2 YSYEKL. A remark on this clone: Its antigen is still unknown.

Using immunoSEQ multiplex PCR, the repertoire was profiled, and TCRdb retains in-frame clones only, with some absent. This sample carries 600,000 to 700,000 clones, approximately 73% of them seen once, and the ten largest clones take under 2%. The chain is built from TRBV4-1 and TRBJ2-3, with D possibly TRBD1 on 6 matching bases. The clonotype comes from a woman aged 25 to 45 in good health. Input material: memory CD4+ T cells sorted from blood. Indicated subset: CD45RA-negative fraction. CDR3 bases: TGCGCCAGCAGCCAAGCGACAGGTCTAAATAGCGATCCTAGCACAGATACGCAGTATTTT. Translation gives CASSQATGLNSDPSTDTQYF.